This TCR beta chain originates from a study of control samples from healthy donors and cancer patients. This table comes from immunoSEQ multiplex PCR, and its TCRdb copy is limited to in-frame clones, with some not included. The table lists 120,000 to 150,000 clones, 90% to 95% of them singletons, with around 14% in the top ten. Trimming removed 2 bases at V and 3 bases at J, with 8 bases between. Germline V gene lookup returns CDR1 MGHRA and CDR2 YSYEKL. CDR3 length: 13 amino acids. This sequence originates from a man aged 35-49 years in good health. The rearrangement links TRBV4-1 to TRBJ2-7; the D is unclear. Material: blood. CDR3 in amino acids: CASSQNGLYEQYF. The CDR3 DNA is TGCGCCAGCAGCCAAAATGGGCTCTACGAGCAGTACTTC.